Each of the 3 T cell receptor beta chains below was sequenced from the same sample in a study of T cells in narcolepsy. Method: immunoSEQ multiplex PCR; TCRdb's copy keeps in-frame clones and lacks some. The sample yields tens of thousands of clones, around 88% seen once. Sequenced: CD45RA- memory CD4+ T cells from PBMCs. These receptors came from a human donor with narcolepsy.

The chain combines TRBV7-2 with TRBJ1-4, with 7 bases fitting TRBD1. The ends lost 4 bases at V and 4 bases at J; junction bases unmatched: 9. This CDR3 is 16 amino acids long. Germline CDR1 reads SGHTA; CDR2 reads FQGNSA. CDR3 bases: TGTGCCAGCAGCTCTCGACAGGGCGGAAGTAATGAAAAACTGTTTTTT. Residues: CASSSRQGGSNEKLFF.

The chain carries TRBV6-6 and TRBJ1-2; D may be TRBD1 (5 bases). V was pared by 6 bases and J by 6 bases, with 17 bases between. This CDR3 is 14 amino acids long. Germline V gene sequence: CDR1 MNHNY, CDR2 SVGAGI (reference sequence). The CDR3 region has the DNA TGTGCCAGCAGGGGCATCCTGGAACAGGATGGCTACACCTTC. Encoded protein: CASRGILEQDGYTF.

The chain is built from TRBV30 and TRBJ1-2; D perhaps matches TRBD1 (5 bases). The CDR3 is 13 residues long. Germline V gene lookup returns CDR1 GTSNPN and CDR2 SVGIG (reference sequence). Deletions cut 8 bases from V and 6 bases from J, with 19 bases between. DNA for the CDR3: TGTGCCGGGACCTTGGGCAGAACCCATGGCTACACCTTC. Protein sequence: CAGTLGRTHGYTF. Drawing the rest from reference TRBV30 and TRBJ1-2, the complete variable domain is SQTIHQWPATLVQPVGSPLSLECTVEGTSNPNLYWYRQAAGRGLQLLFYSVGIGQISSEVPQNLSASRPQDRQFILSSKKLLLSDSGFYLCAGTLGRTHGYTFGSGTRLTVV.